This T cell receptor beta chain originates from a study of cytomegalovirus exposure and HLA in healthy donors (dated by TCRdb to 2016 to 2017). Background for the entire study: An earlier analysis of around 600 of the donors reported 250 to 350 Gb of sequence data and 100 million to 130 million unique TCR beta sequences from roughly 180 million T cells. To decide whether each TCR beta V gene segment behaved as functional or pseudogenic, an earlier analysis of fewer than 750 of the donors relied on high-throughput TCR beta sequencing. Of the roughly 420 genotyped donors, 75% to 85% were placed in the genetic ancestry cluster associated with self-reported Caucasian donors. The study combined high-throughput TCR immunosequencing, statistical association of individual TCRs with disease status, and machine learning to predict cytomegalovirus infection status. A later genetic analysis used genome-wide SNP genotypes for 398 of the 666 donors, treating that subset as a discovery cohort. In the later analysis, no new phenotypic data were used to find candidate immune exposures; instead, reliance was placed on TCR beta sequences and their occurrence across donors. In a later analysis, previously published TCR beta repertoires from 670 or so donors were re-analyzed and high-resolution HLA genotyping was added so that TCR occurrence patterns could be studied. About 280 gigabases of sequencing data and some 85 million unique TCR sequences were included in an early release covering roughly 700 HLA-typed donors. All discovery cohort repertoires had been generated using a single sequencing platform. Along with the roughly 700-subject first cohort, a separate validation cohort of about 110 different subjects was used. The study profiled the T cell repertoires of hundreds of subjects by immunosequencing and related them to cytomegalovirus serostatus. HLA typing included class I and class II loci at four-digit resolution. Across approximately 400 genotyped donors of the cohort, an average of roughly 250,000 unique TCR beta nucleotide sequences per donor were sequenced, and roughly a sixth of those sequences were non-productive. Donor age, sex, ethnicity and CMV serostatus were collected together with the repertoire data. Typing coverage differed by locus: A, B, C, DRB1 and DQB1 were typed in about 629-640 donors, DQA1 in 522, DPA1 in nearly 610, and DPB1 in 450 to 490. The aim of the study was to test whether cataloging public T cell receptors could identify signatures of past pathogen exposure. Because of strong linkage in the cohort, roughly five DR-DQ haplotypes were treated as single units for association and clustering.

There are a few counts of this clone. The antigen this receptor binds is unknown. The sample holds no much larger clone one base away, and base qualities are not on file. The CDR3 holds 15 amino acids from the cysteine to the phenylalanine. The CDR3 DNA has 45 bases and is translated from base 1. The germline V end is reduced by 6 bases and the J end by 1 base; junction bases left unmatched: 7. Reading the germline V gene gives CDR1 MNHNS and CDR2 SASEGT. Library prep was done by the immunoSEQ multiplex PCR assay. A mixture of 60 forward primers for TCR Vbeta segments and 13 reverse primers for TCR Jbeta segments was used in the multiplex PCR. A multiplex PCR assay on genomic DNA amplified the CDR3 region of rearranged TCR beta genes. Amplified TCR beta libraries were sequenced as 87-base-pair reads on the Illumina HiSeq System. Concerning the study's data processing: Across the 500 to 750 repertoires, a later analysis counted 78 million or so unique TCR beta chains, 9 million to 14 million of which were shared by at least two donors. Raw reads were error-corrected and collapsed into unique sequences by a nearest-neighbor algorithm in which closely related sequences were merged to remove PCR and sequencing errors. V, D and J gene segments were assigned by aligning CDR3 sequences to IMGT reference sequences. Each retained sequence needed at least a six-nucleotide match to both a V gene segment and a J gene segment. A rearrangement counted as productive if the CDR3 had no stop codons and remained in frame with V and J, and every other rearrangement counted as non-productive. CDR3 was defined by IMGT convention, running from the second conserved V-encoded cysteine to the conserved J-encoded phenylalanine. In an earlier analysis of more than 550 of the donors, sequences lacking an unambiguous match to a single V gene segment were excluded. An earlier analysis of a few hundred of the donors called V segments functional above 56.7% productive rearrangements and segregating when the between-donor standard deviation exceeded 5%. A statistical classification framework was built for diagnosing cytomegalovirus status from the catalog of TCR beta chain sequences. In a later analysis, TCR nucleotide sequences were compared against IMGT/GENE-DB human TR gene sequences so that V and J genes could be assigned. The TCRdist pipeline was used in a later analysis to assign CDR3 sequences and most-parsimonious VDJ recombination scenarios. In a later analysis, every TCR beta chain was defined by the combination of its CDR3 amino acid sequence and its V-gene family, and reads without a unique V-gene family were dropped. A later analysis removed roughly 590 highly shared, low-generation-probability nucleotide sequences to deal with suspected cross-contamination and a sequencing artifact. For each public chain, a later analysis derived a clonal expansion index from normalized ranks of inferred template counts within each repertoire. In a later analysis, generation probabilities were computed using a VDJ recombination model fitted to out-of-frame rearrangements, and the results were checked against IGoR. A later analysis scored TCR-TCR, TCR-HLA and TCR-CMV co-occurrence with hypergeometric tests, applying a repertoire-size bias correction to TCR pairs. False discovery rates were estimated in a later analysis by permuting HLA or CMV assignments 20 times. In a later analysis, co-occurring TCRs were grouped using DBSCAN, with TCRdist sequence similarity added in when clustering inside HLA-allele-positive subsets. Repertoires with fewer than 30,000 or more than 120,000 public chains, plus five repertoires with anomalous nucleotide sharing, were excluded from co-occurrence clustering. TCRdb stores this immuneACCESS table with in-frame sequences only. Part of the clones is absent; in the studies checked, under half of the shortfall reflects unresolved V genes, and no reason is known for the rest. For V, J and clone size, that table is used; D and trimming come from the DNA. For this sample there are approximately 150,000 clones; 65% to 85% appear just once. The ten largest clones represent about 4.3% of the sample.

The cohort comprised 710 or so healthy bone marrow donors. At the time of sampling, every cohort member was nominally healthy, though immune exposures that went unrecorded were likely present. The donor was CMV seropositive and was included in the group of almost 300 seropositive cohort members. Each donor provided a peripheral blood sample, and peripheral blood mononuclear cells were used for TCR beta sequencing. Genomic DNA was extracted from the blood cell samples with the Qiagen DNeasy Blood Extraction Kit. Overall results and qualifications from the work: While some public TCRs were present in many individuals, most TCR sequences turned up only very rarely across donors. Because counts were too low, about 17 rarely observed V segments, including chromosome 9 orphons, were excluded from the earlier analysis of roughly 580 of the donors. HLA typing was unavailable for some donors at each locus, so association tests used only the typed subset. In an earlier analysis of some 550 of the donors, most TCR beta V segments were observed in productive rearrangements about 90% or about 30% of the time, broadly matching IMGT annotations. Several of the top co-occurrence clusters appeared to be linked to parvovirus B19, influenza, CMV and Epstein-Barr virus, according to a later analysis. Because the 87-base-pair reads could not distinguish some IMGT-functional V segments, including TRBV6-2 and TRBV6-3, those segments were excluded. Only TCR beta chains were sequenced in this cohort, and the absence of alpha or paired-chain data limited detectable features. A group of highly shared sequence variants was considered likely to be a technical artifact of the sequencing pipeline. The classifier was reported to diagnose cytomegalovirus status with high specificity and sensitivity in both the original cohort and the validation cohort. Compared with equally common non-associated chains, HLA-associated TCR beta chains in a later analysis were more clonally expanded and had lower generation probabilities. Roughly uniform sequencing depth across donors was assumed in presence/absence analyses, although this assumption may not hold. Compared with the approximately 600-donor mean, donors in an Asian-associated ancestry cluster had fewer N-insertions in productive TCRs, according to a later genetic analysis. In a later analysis, TCR association rates were found to vary across HLA loci, with the most associated TCRs seen for DRB1 alleles and the fewest for HLA-C alleles. Linkage disequilibrium might explain the correlated functional status among segregating V segments, but an unknown experimental factor could not be excluded. It was suggested by the authors that the approach could potentially be generalized to other disease states and immunological phenotypes. Most CMV-associated TCR beta chains appeared to be HLA-restricted in a later analysis, and the HLA associations seemed to be driven largely by CMV exposure. At a false discovery rate of 0.05, a later analysis linked 16,951 TCR beta sequences to specific HLA alleles. When HLA alleles, especially DR and DQ, strongly co-occurred, TCR associations were difficult to assign to individual alleles. In vitro tests confirmed that a few of the cytomegalovirus-associated TCR beta chains recognize cytomegalovirus antigens. Immune exposure information for the cohort was limited to CMV serostatus. The study gave a list of about 160 TCR beta chains associated with cytomegalovirus. V-gene and J-gene trimming of TCR beta chains was associated with a missense DCLRE1C variant in a later genetic analysis, and the association was replicated in an independent cohort. A further reported finding was that TCR beta sequences accurately predicted the HLA-A and HLA-B alleles for most subjects in the first cohort.

Sequenced sample: PBMCs. The receptor was isolated from a woman aged 40 to 50 in good health and CMV-seropositive. The chain links TRBV6-1 with TRBJ2-7, and 9 junction bases match TRBD2. The CDR3 region: CASSIERGESYEQYF. The nucleotides read TGTGCCAGCAGCATCGAGCGGGGGGAGTCCTACGAGCAGTACTTC.